Following are 25 T cell receptor beta chains from one sample sequenced in a study of tumor and adjacent non-tumor tissue in lung cancer. RNA was extracted from bulk tissue without any cell sorting. A modified ARM-PCR protocol with three rounds of nested PCR amplified TCRbeta. TCRdb fed the multiplex PCR reads into MiXCR, producing one record per CDR3 protein. In the table there are 75,000 to 95,000 distinct CDR3 sequences, over 55% of which are singletons. The sequencing sample was made of lung tumor tissue. The receptor source for this set is a middle-aged woman with non-small cell lung cancer.

J is TRBJ2-1 and V is TRBV19; weak D call: TRBD2 (6 bases). The CDR3 consists of 14 residues. V was clipped by 1 base and J by 8 bases, with 12 bases between them. CDR1 and CDR2 from the germline V gene are LNHDA and SQIVND (reference sequence). The CDR3 bases are TGTGCCAGTAGTATAGCGGGGGAAGCACATGAGCAGTTCTTC. Residues: CASSIAGEAHEQFF.

In the case of this clonotype: A much larger clone is a single base away; this may be a read error. The V and J genes are TRBV20-1 and TRBJ2-1; D might be TRBD1 or TRBD2, each matching 5 bases. From germline, CDR1 is DFQATT and CDR2 SNEGSKA (reference sequence). Trimming removed 1 base at V and 12 bases at J, with 16 bases between. The CDR3 is 13 amino acids. CDR3: CSARARVMGVQFF. CDR3 in DNA: TGCAGTGCTAGAGCCCGAGTCATGGGGGTGCAGTTCTTC.

In regard to this clonotype: The junction departs from germline at one end; a sequencing error may be responsible. J is TRBJ2-3 and V is TRBV11-2; D gene uncertain. Germline V gives CDR1 SGHAT, CDR2 FQNNGV. The CDR3 contains 14 residues. The DNA of the CDR3 is TGTGCCCGCAGCTCTCTAAGCGCGGCTGATACGCAGTATTTT. Amino acids: CARSSLSAADTQYF.

In the case of this clonotype: This CDR3 is missing its conserved last phenylalanine or tryptophan, likely due to a read error. The gene calls are TRBV20-1 and TRBJ1-2, with no clear D. This CDR3 has 13 residues. Per the germline V gene, CDR1 is DFQATT and CDR2 is SNEGSKA (reference sequence). V lost 1 base and J 9 bases, leaving 15 bases between the germline ends. The CDR3 reads CSARVPRGPCYTL. CDR3 coding DNA: TGCAGTGCTAGAGTACCTCGCGGGCCTTGCTACACCCTC.

With regard to this clonotype: The CDR3 carries no conserved terminal phenylalanine or tryptophan, so it likely arises from a read error. The chain combines TRBV30 with TRBJ2-2; TRBD1 or TRBD2 may be the D gene (5 bases each). The germline V gene has CDR1 GTSNPN and CDR2 SVGIG (reference sequence). The CDR3 extends over 15 amino acids. V shed 2 bases and J shed 5 bases, with 15 bases lying between them. CDR3 region: CAWSTRGRNTGELFL. The CDR3 DNA reads TGTGCCTGGAGTACGAGGGGCCGGAATACCGGGGAGCTGTTTTTA.

Note on this clonotype: This could be a read error, since a much larger clone is one nucleotide away. This rearrangement joins TRBV5-1 to TRBJ2-6; D may be TRBD1 (5 bases). The CDR3 runs to 14 residues. Germline CDR1 and CDR2: SGHRS and YFSETQ. CDR3 nucleotides: TGCGCCAGCAGCTTTACATCTGGGGCCAACGTCCAGACTTTC. This encodes CASSFTSGANVQTF.

The V call is TRBV28, the J call TRBJ2-6; possible D gene TRBD1, 6 bases. Trimming took 6 bases from V and 0 from J, leaving 9 bases between them. Looked up from germline, CDR1 is MDHEN and CDR2 is SYDVKM. This CDR3 contains 15 residues. This CDR3 is CASSLGGSGANVLTF. CDR3 nucleotide sequence: TGTGCCAGCAGCCTAGGGGGCTCTGGGGCCAACGTCCTGACTTTC.

Worth noting for this clonotype: A much larger clone differs by one base, so this may be a read error. The chain carries TRBV6-4 and TRBJ2-3; the match to TRBD2 covers 12 bases. This CDR3 has 17 residues. The V gene's germline CDR1 is MRHNA and CDR2 SNTAGT. This CDR3 reads CVSSDSSGGASTDTQYF. In nucleotides, the CDR3 is TGTGTCAGCAGTGACTCTAGCGGGGGGGCTAGCACAGATACGCAGTATTTT.

At least ten counts were recorded for this clonotype. This rearrangement joins TRBV11-1 to TRBJ2-2; possible D gene TRBD1, 7 bases. CDR3 size: 16 residues. V was trimmed by 5 bases and J by 6 bases, leaving 19 bases between them. CDR1 and CDR2 (germline): SGHAT, FQDESV (reference sequence). The CDR3 region is CASSPGGTSMAGELFF. The CDR3, as DNA: TGTGCCAGCAGCCCAGGGGGTACTAGCATGGCCGGGGAGCTGTTTTTT. Using reference TRBV11-1 and TRBJ2-2 for the parts outside the CDR3, the full variable domain is EAEVAQSPRYKITEKSQAVAFWCDPISGHATLYWYRQILGQGPELLVQFQDESVVDDSQLPKDRFSAERLKGVDSTLKIQPAELGDSAMYLCASSPGGTSMAGELFFGEGSRLTVL.

The sample holds many counts of this clonotype. The chain joins TRBV30 to TRBJ2-3; a weak D match, TRBD1 (6 bases). In germline, CDR1 is GTSNPN, CDR2 SVGIG (reference sequence). V was trimmed by 2 bases and J by 2 bases, leaving 11 bases between them. CDR3 length equals 14 residues. In DNA form, the CDR3 reads TGTGCCTGGAGTTGGTGGGGGCACACAGATACGCAGTATTTT. As protein: CAWSWWGHTDTQYF.

Turning to this clonotype: Germline and junction disagree at one end, which may indicate a read error. The chain is built from TRBV6-2 or TRBV6-3 and TRBJ2-1, with TRBD2 identical over 7 bases. The CDR3 loop spans 14 amino acids. Germline lookup yields CDR1 MNHEY and CDR2 SVGEGT. CDR3: CASRRAGTYNEHYF. In DNA form, the CDR3 reads TGTGCCAGCAGACGAGCGGGGACCTACAACGAGCATTACTTC.

The chain employs TRBV12-3 or TRBV12-4 and TRBJ1-3; D call uncertain. This CDR3 spans 16 amino acids. Trimming took 5 bases from V and 3 from J, leaving 17 bases between them. The CDR3 loop reads CASSGGLCSYGNTIYF. DNA of the CDR3: TGTGCCAGCAGTGGCGGACTGTGTAGTTATGGAAACACCATATATTTT.

The genes are TRBV10-2 and TRBJ2-7; tentatively, D is TRBD2 (6 bases). Germline V gives CDR1 WSHSY, CDR2 SAAADI. CDR3 length: 16 amino acids. Trimming took off 9 bases at V and 2 bases at J, with 23 bases between the two ends. The CDR3 sequence: CASSRLSGARAYEQYF. In DNA form, the CDR3 reads TGCGCCAGTAGCCGACTATCGGGAGCCCGGGCCTACGAGCAGTACTTC.

CDR3 sequence: CASNPGTSEMTDTQYF. The CDR3 DNA follows: TGTGCCTCGAATCCTGGGACTAGCGAGATGACAGATACGCAGTATTTT. The J gene is TRBJ2-3, the V gene TRBV10-3; TRBD2 matches 10 bases. Germline CDR1 reads ENHRY; CDR2 reads SYGVKD. V shed 11 bases, J shed 3 bases, and the junction held 14 bases outside the gene matches. CDR3 length equals 16 residues.

As regards this clonotype: One end of the junction is discordant with germline, which a read error may explain. The rearrangement joins TRBV11-1 to TRBJ2-5, with D uncertain. CDR3 length equals 15 residues. Germline CDR1 SGHAT, CDR2 FQDESV (reference sequence). The CDR3 reads CVSSSSLETQETLYF. CDR3 nucleotides: TGTGTCAGCAGCTCGAGCTTGGAGACTCAAGAGACCCTGTACTTC.

Notes on this clonotype: The junction departs from germline at one end; a sequencing error may be responsible. The V gene is TRBV11-3, the J gene TRBJ2-7; 8 bases are a match to TRBD2. CDR3 size: 14 residues. Germline V CDR1 and CDR2: SGHNT, YENEEA. CDR3 protein: CAGSYPGGSYEQYF. The CDR3 nucleotides read TGTGCCGGCAGCTACCCGGGGGGGTCCTACGAGCAGTACTTC.

With respect to this clonotype: Compared with germline, one end of the junction differs, possibly owing to a read error. The chain employs TRBV6-6 and TRBJ2-7; D may be TRBD1 or TRBD2 (5 bases each). Per the germline V gene, CDR1 is MNHNY and CDR2 is SVGAGI (reference sequence). The CDR3 loop spans 16 amino acids. CDR3 residues: CASGYLGRLLGDEQYF. The CDR3 region has the DNA TGTGCCAGCGGTTACCTGGGACGACTCCTGGGGGACGAGCAGTACTTC.

V gene TRBV6-1 combines with J gene TRBJ2-7; 7 nucleotides align to TRBD1. The germline CDR1 and CDR2 sequences are MNHNS and SASEGT. CDR3 length equals 15 residues. This CDR3 reads CARSELGGFSYEQYV. CDR3 nucleotide sequence: TGTGCCAGGAGTGAATTAGGGGGCTTCTCCTACGAGCAGTACGTC.

At least ten counts were recorded for this clonotype. The chain links TRBV20-1 to TRBJ2-1; 8 bases are a match to TRBD2. V was clipped by 6 bases and J by 1 base; unmatched bases: 5. This CDR3 is 14 amino acids long. Germline CDR1 is DFQATT and CDR2 is SNEGSKA (reference sequence). The CDR3 here is CSAGGGRSYNEQFF. CDR3 sequence (DNA): TGCAGTGCCGGGGGGGGCCGATCCTACAATGAGCAGTTCTTC.

This clonotype was detected many times. V gene TRBV4-2 combines with J gene TRBJ2-1; D is ambiguous. The germline V and J ends were trimmed by 0 bases and 4 bases, with 7 bases remaining between them. The V gene's germline CDR1 is LGHNA and CDR2 YNFKEQ. The CDR3 runs to 14 residues. Written as DNA, the CDR3 is TGTGCCAGCAGCCAAGAGTACCAGTACAATGAGCAGTTCTTC. Its protein is CASSQEYQYNEQFF.

On this clonotype: Just one base apart from a much larger clone, this may be a read error. This chain joins TRBV20-1 and TRBJ2-7, with D perhaps matching TRBD2 (6 bases). The CDR3 is 12 amino acids. CDR1 is DFQATT, CDR2 SNEGSKA, per germline (reference sequence). CDR3 residues: CSDRVDYAEQYF. The CDR3, as DNA: TGCAGTGATAGAGTGGACTATGCCGAGCAGTACTTC.

As regards this clonotype: This sequence may be a read error, since a much larger clone differs from it by one base. The V call is TRBV28, the J call TRBJ1-6; no reliable D call. In germline, CDR1 is MDHEN, CDR2 SYDVKM. The CDR3 totals 13 residues. CDR3 DNA: TGTGCCAGCACCCCACAGCCTAATTCACCCCTCTACTTT. Protein: CASTPQPNSPLYF.

This chain joins TRBV11-3 and TRBJ2-1, with D perhaps TRBD2 (6 bases). V lost 5 bases and J 7 bases, leaving 24 bases between the germline ends. The CDR3 is made up of 17 amino acids. CDR1 and CDR2 (germline): SGHNT, YENEEA. CDR3: CASSPQNLAQVDNEQFF. CDR3 sequence (DNA): TGTGCCAGCAGCCCGCAAAATCTAGCGCAGGTTGATAATGAGCAGTTCTTC.

J is TRBJ2-2 and V is TRBV21-1; the DNA was not used to check the table's D call, TRBD2. TRBV21-1 represents a pseudogene. This CDR3 comprises 18 residues. The CDR3 nucleotides read TGTGCCAGCAGCAAAGCGCCTAGCGGGAGGGAGAACACCGGGGAGCTGGTTTTT. It codes for CASSKAPSGRENTGELVF.

Judged by abundance, this clonotype is medium-sized. The genes are TRBV6-6 and TRBJ2-5, with TRBD2 matching 8 bases. The ends lost 2 bases at V and 6 bases at J; junction bases unmatched: 8. CDR3 size: 15 residues. CDR1 is MNHNY, CDR2 SVGAGI, per germline (reference sequence). The CDR3 sequence: CASSYDSGGSQTQYF. CDR3 DNA sequence: TGTGCCAGCAGTTACGATTCGGGGGGGAGTCAGACCCAGTACTTC.